A single sample gave rise to the 26 T cell receptor beta chains below, sequenced in a study of Ad26.COV2.S vaccination and SARS-CoV-2 variants. Produced via immunoSEQ multiplex PCR; TCRdb's table is partial and in-frame only. This sample has 380,000 or so clones, with around 82% found just once. As for treatment: over 15 received Ad26.COV2.S at low or high dose, single or two shots; about 5 received placebo; per-sample allocation not given. The investigators took samples on day 63 after the first vaccine or placebo injection. The material sequenced was peripheral blood, taken in a trial of Ad26.COV2.S vaccine versus placebo. All receptors derive from a person aged 18 to 59 who received the Ad26.COV2.S COVID-19 vaccine or a placebo.

With regard to this clone: Other nucleotide sequences from this sample produce the same CDR3. This chain uses TRBV5-5 with TRBJ2-7; tentative D call: TRBD2 (6 bases). Germline V CDR1 and CDR2: SGHKS, YYEKEE (reference sequence). The CDR3 loop spans 15 amino acids. Trimming took 1 base from V and 0 from J, leaving 11 bases between them. Written as DNA, the CDR3 is TGTGCCAGCAGCTTGAGGGCCGGGAGCTCCTACGAGCAGTACTTC. Translation: CASSLRAGSSYEQYF.

V usage is TRBV5-1 and J usage is TRBJ2-1; weak D call: TRBD1 (6 bases). The CDR3 extends over 15 amino acids. Germline V CDR1 and CDR2: SGHRS, YFSETQ. V lost 0 bases to trimming and J lost 6 bases, with 13 bases between them. CDR3 nucleotide sequence: TGCGCCAGCAGCTTGGTGGACAGCCTCTCCAATGAGCAGTTCTTC. Translation: CASSLVDSLSNEQFF.

This chain links TRBV6-5 with TRBJ2-7, with 7 positions matching TRBD2. V shed 3 bases, J shed 3 bases, and the junction held 11 bases outside the gene matches. Germline CDR1 is MNHEY and CDR2 is SVGAGI. The CDR3 totals 16 residues. The CDR3 bases are TGTGCCAGCAGTTATCGGCCGGGACTACCGAACTACGAGCAGTACTTC. It yields the protein CASSYRPGLPNYEQYF.

The chain employs TRBV11-3 and TRBJ2-3; the D gene is possibly TRBD2 (7 bases). Germline CDR1 and CDR2: SGHNT and YENEEA. Trimming pared 4 bases from V and 5 bases from J, leaving 16 bases between. The CDR3 has 15 residues. The CDR3 DNA reads as TGTGCCAGCAGCTCCCGCCGGGGGGCAGGAGATACGCAGTATTTT. Residues: CASSSRRGAGDTQYF.

The chain employs TRBV27 and TRBJ2-1; TRBD2 matches 10 bases. Germline CDR1 MNHEY, CDR2 SMNVEV (reference sequence). V was clipped by 5 bases and J by 0 bases; unmatched bases: 16. The length of the CDR3 is 20 residues. The CDR3: CASSPRPSGGYLSSYNEQFF. The CDR3 DNA reads as TGTGCCAGCAGTCCCCGTCCTAGCGGGGGTTACCTGAGCTCCTACAATGAGCAGTTCTTC.

The rearrangement links TRBV7-2 to TRBJ1-6; TRBD1 matches at 9 bases. V lost 0 bases and J lost 11; bases outside the gene matches: 5. The CDR3 runs 15 residues. Germline assignment: CDR1 SGHTA and CDR2 FQGNSA. Written as DNA, the CDR3 is TGTGCCAGCAGCTTAGCGATAGGACAGGGGACACCCCTCCACTTT. This codes for CASSLAIGQGTPLHF.

CDR3 nucleotides: TGTGCCAAACGGGGTAAGCAGTACTTC. This translates into CAKRGKQYF. V gene TRBV21-1 combines with J gene TRBJ2-7; TRBD2 is taken as the D call from the table, unchecked against the DNA. TRBV21-1 is a listed pseudogene. There are 9 residues in the CDR3.

This sequence joins TRBV6-6 and TRBJ1-1, with D uncertain. Germline values: CDR1 MNHNY, CDR2 SVGAGI (reference sequence). Trimming pared 11 bases from V and 8 bases from J, leaving 15 bases between. CDR3 length: 11 amino acids. The CDR3 sequence is CAVEPLREAFF. CDR3 DNA: TGTGCCGTTGAGCCTCTGAGGGAAGCTTTCTTT.

The J gene is TRBJ2-2, the V gene TRBV2; D uncertain. The ends were cut back, 6 bases at V and 0 bases at J, with 11 bases in the middle. CDR3 length equals 15 residues. Germline V gene sequence: CDR1 SNHLY, CDR2 FYNNEI. CDR3 region: CASRRRRANTGELFF. As DNA, the CDR3 is TGTGCCAGCAGACGCCGCCGAGCGAACACCGGGGAGCTGTTTTTT.

V gene TRBV28 combines with J gene TRBJ2-3; 7 bases map to TRBD1. This CDR3 is built from 13 residues. V was clipped by 6 bases and J by 13 bases; unmatched bases: 13. Germline values: CDR1 MDHEN, CDR2 SYDVKM. In DNA form, the CDR3 reads TGTGCCAGCAGCCGGCGGACAGGCCCACAGGAGTATTTT. This sequence encodes CASSRRTGPQEYF.

This clone has a single count. The chain couples TRBV2 to TRBJ1-1; TRBD1 aligns across 11 bases. V lost 6 bases, J lost 9 bases, and 6 bases stayed unmatched. The CDR3 spans 13 residues. The germline gives CDR1 SNHLY, CDR2 FYNNEI. The chain's CDR3 is CASSGQGATKAFF. CDR3 nucleotides: TGTGCCAGCAGCGGACAGGGGGCGACTAAAGCTTTCTTT.

The chain has TRBV4-2 and TRBJ2-3; 12 bases are a match to TRBD2. CDR1 and CDR2 from the germline V gene are LGHNA and YNFKEQ. The length of the CDR3 is 15 residues. The ends lost 4 bases at V and 4 bases at J; junction bases unmatched: 3. In nucleotides, the CDR3 is TGTGCCAGCAGCCTCCTAGCGGGGGGGCCAGATACGCAGTATTTT. It encodes CASSLLAGGPDTQYF.

This chain joins TRBV5-4 and TRBJ1-6; 7 nucleotides match TRBD1. Trimming at V came to 0 bases and at J to 4 bases, leaving 7 bases not matched to a gene. Germline V lookup: CDR1 SGHNT, CDR2 YYREEE (reference sequence). The CDR3 has 17 residues. CDR3 loop: CASSLGQGGAYNSPLHF. In DNA, the CDR3 is TGTGCCAGCAGCTTGGGACAAGGGGGCGCTTATAATTCACCCCTCCACTTT.

This chain uses TRBV7-2 with TRBJ2-1; 8 positions match TRBD2. Trimming at V came to 3 bases and at J to 6 bases, leaving 13 bases not matched to a gene. The germline CDR1 and CDR2 sequences are SGHTA and FQGNSA. The CDR3 contains 17 residues. Here the CDR3 DNA reads TGTGCCAGCAGCTTGGTCATCGGGACTAGGCTAGGCAATGAGCAGTTCTTC. Protein sequence: CASSLVIGTRLGNEQFF.

The genes are TRBV6-5 and TRBJ2-7, with D unresolved. CDR3 size: 13 residues. The germline V gene has CDR1 MNHEY and CDR2 SVGAGI. Trimming pared 9 bases from V and 4 bases from J, leaving 16 bases between. CDR3 residues: CASSGRPEYEQYF. The CDR3 DNA is TGTGCCAGTTCCGGACGGCCAGAATACGAGCAGTACTTC.

The chain links TRBV19 to TRBJ2-1; TRBD2 agrees at 7 bases. The germline CDR1 and CDR2 sequences are LNHDA and SQIVND (reference sequence). Trimming removed 3 bases from V and 0 bases from J; junction bases left unmatched: 5. The CDR3 spans 16 residues. CDR3 sequence (DNA): TGTGCCAGTAGTATCCTGGGCGGGAGCTCCTACAATGAGCAGTTCTTC. Protein product: CASSILGGSSYNEQFF.

This clone was detected only once. The chain is built from TRBV5-1 and TRBJ2-7, with 8 bases lining up with TRBD1. The CDR3 contains 14 residues. Germline assignment: CDR1 SGHRS and CDR2 YFSETQ. Unmatched junction bases numbered 5, after V lost 3 bases and J lost 3 bases. The CDR3 region is CASSSPTGVYEQYF. DNA for the CDR3: TGCGCCAGCAGCTCTCCGACAGGGGTCTACGAGCAGTACTTC. Filled out from reference TRBV5-1 and TRBJ2-7, the complete variable domain reads KAGVTQTPRYLIKTRGQQVTLSCSPISGHRSVSWYQQTPGQGLQFLFEYFSETQRNKGNFPGRFSGRQFSNSRSEMNVSTLELGDSALYLCASSSPTGVYEQYFGPGTRLTVT.

This chain joins TRBV19 and TRBJ1-5; D may be TRBD1 (6 bases). Looked up from germline, CDR1 is LNHDA and CDR2 is SQIVND (reference sequence). The CDR3 is 15 residues long. The germline V and J ends were trimmed by 1 base and 0 bases, with 7 bases remaining between them. CDR3: CASSIGTVSNQPQHF. The CDR3 DNA reads TGTGCCAGTAGTATAGGGACAGTTAGCAATCAGCCCCAGCATTTT.

This chain uses TRBV4-1 with TRBJ2-7, with 7 positions matching TRBD2. From germline, CDR1 is MGHRA and CDR2 YSYEKL. CDR3 length equals 17 residues. Trimming took 0 bases from V and 4 from J; bases not matched to a gene: 12. In DNA, the CDR3 is TGCGCCAGCAGCCAAGATTGGCTCGGGGGAGGGCTATACGAGCAGTACTTC. Its translation is CASSQDWLGGGLYEQYF.

This rearrangement joins TRBV5-6 to TRBJ1-5, with a tentative D call TRBD1 (5 bases). The V end was cut by 4 bases, the J end by 6 bases, with 17 bases between. Germline-derived CDR1 and CDR2 are SGHDT and YYEEEE. The CDR3 covers 15 residues. CDR3 DNA: TGTGCCAGCAGCCTCGGCGGGTGGGGCGGTCAGCCCCAGCATTTT. Amino acid sequence: CASSLGGWGGQPQHF.

The gene calls are TRBV9 and TRBJ2-3; 7 nucleotides line up with TRBD2. The CDR3 length is 15 residues. The J segment lost 5 bases and the V segment lost 3 bases, leaving 9 bases of the junction unmatched. From germline, CDR1 is SGDLS and CDR2 YYNGEE. The DNA of the CDR3 is TGTGCCAGCAGCGGAGGGGACTATCTCGTAGATACGCAGTATTTT. Its translation: CASSGGDYLVDTQYF.

The rearrangement links TRBV5-1 to TRBJ2-1, with TRBD2 matching over 8 bases. The V segment lost 4 bases and the J segment 10 bases; nucleotides outside the gene matches: 13. Looked up from germline, CDR1 is SGHRS and CDR2 is YFSETQ. The CDR3 covers 15 residues. The CDR3 region has the DNA TGCGCCAGCAGCGTCGGACTAGCTGGGTTGGACGAGCAGTTCTTC. Encoded protein: CASSVGLAGLDEQFF.

This chain joins TRBV4-1 and TRBJ1-1; D gene ambiguous. The CDR3 loop spans 16 amino acids. The germline V gene has CDR1 MGHRA and CDR2 YSYEKL. V lost 4 bases and J 0 bases, leaving 15 bases between the germline ends. CDR3 sequence: CASSPGEGRMNTEAFF. The CDR3, as DNA: TGCGCCAGCAGCCCCGGGGAGGGTCGGATGAACACTGAAGCTTTCTTT.

The chain links TRBV4-1 to TRBJ1-4, with D perhaps TRBD1 (5 bases). The CDR3 consists of 16 residues. Germline lookup yields CDR1 MGHRA and CDR2 YSYEKL. V lost 4 bases to trimming and J lost 0 bases, with 12 bases between them. CDR3 DNA: TGCGCCAGCAGCCCCCAGCCGGGGGCAACTAATGAAAAACTGTTTTTT. This gives the protein CASSPQPGATNEKLFF.

The V and J genes are TRBV6-2 or TRBV6-3 and TRBJ2-2, with 8 positions matching TRBD2. Germline CDR1 MNHEY, CDR2 SVGEGT. Trimming at V came to 5 bases and at J to 6 bases, leaving 11 bases not matched to a gene. This CDR3 region has 16 residues. The CDR3 reads CASSPEGLGVPGELFF. The DNA for the CDR3 is TGTGCCAGCAGTCCAGAGGGACTAGGGGTCCCCGGGGAGCTGTTTTTT.

The chain links TRBV20-1 to TRBJ2-7; 8 bases are a match to TRBD2. Germline-derived CDR1 and CDR2 are DFQATT and SNEGSKA (reference sequence). After removal of 3 bases from V and 2 bases from J, the junction contained 9 bases not matched to a gene. CDR3 size: 15 residues. For the CDR3, the DNA is TGCAGTGCTAGTATCAAGGGACTAGGGCCCTACGAGCAGTACTTC. It encodes CSASIKGLGPYEQYF.